This T cell receptor beta chain was identified during a study of blood T cell repertoires in COVID-19. On the study more broadly: In each case, the material was cDNA or gDNA derived from T cells, B-cell-depleted T cells, or PBMCs.

V gave up 1 base and J gave up 2 bases; unmatched junction bases: 9. The CDR3 contains 17 residues. Germline V gives CDR1 LGHDT, CDR2 YNNKEL (reference sequence). Source study methods: The assay estimated nucleated cells by amplifying reference gene primers. Sequenced by immunoSEQ multiplex PCR; TCRdb stores in-frame clones only, minus some. The V and J calls and clone size were taken over from that table, and D and trimming were inferred from the DNA. The data show about 84,000 clones, around three quarters seen once. The sample consisted of peripheral blood. The chain uses TRBV3-1 (or the pseudogene TRBV3-2) and TRBJ2-5, with 8 bases lining up with TRBD1. This clonotype was obtained from a man between 65 and 85 years old with acute or convalescent COVID-19. This CDR3 reads CASSQVNRGMNQETQYF. As DNA, the CDR3 is TGTGCCAGCAGCCAAGTTAACAGGGGGATGAATCAAGAGACCCAGTACTTC.